These 5 T cell receptor beta chains were sequenced from one sample in a study of shared clonotypes between healthy human individuals. Libraries were prepared by immunoSEQ multiplex PCR; TCRdb keeps only in-frame clonotypes and omits some of them. The sample gives roughly 2 million clones, 85% to 95% of which show up once; more than 0.1% is in the top ten. Sequences were obtained from naive CD4+ T cells sorted from blood. The subset is: CD45RA+ positively selected. The receptors were gathered from a young man in good health.

The rearrangement uses TRBV6-5 and TRBJ1-5; D is ambiguous. This CDR3 region has 13 residues. Germline V gene lookup returns CDR1 MNHEY and CDR2 SVGAGI. Trimming took 8 bases from V and 4 from J, leaving 12 bases between them. The CDR3 region has the DNA TGTGCCAGCCGGAGGGCCCCTAATCAGCCCCAGCATTTT. Translating it yields CASRRAPNQPQHF.

The chain employs TRBV30 and TRBJ1-2; tentative D call: TRBD1 (5 bases). This CDR3 is built from 14 residues. Germline V gene lookup returns CDR1 GTSNPN and CDR2 SVGIG (reference sequence). V was clipped by 1 base and J by 4 bases, with 13 bases between them. CDR3 region: CAWSAIEGFYGYTF. As DNA, the CDR3 is TGTGCCTGGAGTGCCATTGAGGGGTTCTATGGCTACACCTTC.

The chain has TRBV5-1 and TRBJ2-7, with D perhaps assigned TRBD1 or TRBD2 (5 bases each). This CDR3 contains 15 residues. CDR1 is SGHRS, CDR2 YFSETQ, per germline. Between the trimmed V and J ends, which lost 0 bases and 1 base, there was a span of 11 bases. The CDR3 loop reads CASSLEGWGSYEQYF. As DNA, the CDR3 is TGCGCCAGCAGCTTGGAGGGCTGGGGGTCCTACGAGCAGTACTTC.

The rearrangement links TRBV2 to TRBJ2-3, with a weak D call TRBD2 (5 bases). The germline CDR1 and CDR2 sequences are SNHLY and FYNNEI. V lost 3 bases, J lost 11 bases, and 18 bases lay in between. The CDR3 runs to 14 residues. CDR3: CASSESGRGEGQYF. In DNA form, the CDR3 reads TGTGCCAGCAGTGAGTCTGGACGGGGAGAAGGGCAGTATTTT.

The chain has TRBV4-3 and TRBJ2-7; weak D call: TRBD2 (5 bases). The CDR3 contains 14 residues. CDR1 is LGHNA, CDR2 YSLEER, per germline. V was pared by 0 bases and J by 2 bases, with 8 bases between. This chain's CDR3 is CASSQENSAYEQYF. As DNA, the CDR3 is TGCGCCAGCAGCCAAGAAAATAGCGCCTACGAGCAGTACTTC.